The 7 T cell receptor beta chains given below trace back to one sample, sequenced in a study of blood T cell repertoires in COVID-19. TCRdb's table, derived via immunoSEQ multiplex PCR, lists solely in-frame clones and lacks some. The profile shows 150,000 to 200,000 clones, 80% of them singletons. Material for sequencing was peripheral blood. The receptors were sampled from a man in his sixties with acute or convalescent COVID-19.

The gene calls are TRBV4-2 and TRBJ2-4, with 7 nucleotides matching TRBD2. Trimming took 1 base from V and 8 from J; bases not matched to a gene: 2. The CDR3 consists of 13 residues. Germline lookup yields CDR1 LGHNA and CDR2 YNFKEQ. CDR3 in amino acids: CASSQGLADIQYF. As DNA, the CDR3 is TGTGCCAGCAGCCAAGGACTAGCCGACATTCAGTACTTC.

The chain carries TRBV5-1 and TRBJ2-7, with TRBD1 matching over 10 bases. The CDR3 runs 16 residues. The V gene's germline CDR1 is SGHRS and CDR2 YFSETQ. J gave up 4 bases and V 0 bases, and 7 bases lay outside the gene matches. CDR3 nucleotide sequence: TGCGCCAGCAGCTTGGATGGGACAGGGGTGTCGTACGAGCAGTACTTC. It codes for CASSLDGTGVSYEQYF.

This chain connects TRBV10-3 to TRBJ2-3; the match to TRBD2 covers 10 bases. CDR1 is ENHRY, CDR2 SYGVKD, per germline. With 10 bases clipped from V and 4 bases from J, the junction kept 2 bases outside the gene matches. CDR3 size: 12 residues. This CDR3 is CATGTSADTQYF. CDR3 DNA: TGTGCCACCGGGACTAGCGCAGATACGCAGTATTTT.

V usage is TRBV3-1 (or the pseudogene TRBV3-2) and J usage is TRBJ2-1, with TRBD2 as a possible D gene (5 bases). The germline gives CDR1 LGHDT, CDR2 YNNKEL (reference sequence). The CDR3 is 14 amino acids. Trimming removed 2 bases from V and 5 bases from J, with 10 bases in between. The CDR3 loop is CASSQTRGNNEQFF. The CDR3 region has the DNA TGTGCCAGCAGCCAAACTAGAGGTAACAATGAGCAGTTCTTC.

This rearrangement joins TRBV3-1 (or the pseudogene TRBV3-2) to TRBJ1-1; 8 bases match TRBD1. The CDR3 contains 16 residues. J lost 5 bases, V lost 4 bases, and 12 bases had no gene match. Per germline, CDR1 LGHDT and CDR2 YNNKEL (reference sequence). In DNA, the CDR3 is TGTGCCAGCAGCCCCCATCGGGCAGGGGGCTGGACTGAAGCTTTCTTT. It yields the protein CASSPHRAGGWTEAFF.

This sequence joins TRBV27 and TRBJ1-2; no clear D. Germline V gives CDR1 MNHEY, CDR2 SMNVEV (reference sequence). Trimming left V 1 base short and J 4 bases short, with 16 bases between. The CDR3 spans 16 residues. CDR3 bases: TGTGCCAGCAGTTTATATGGCGGTGAGGATCCCTATGGCTACACCTTC. It encodes CASSLYGGEDPYGYTF.

This chain uses TRBV18 with TRBJ1-2, with 10 bases identical to TRBD1. CDR1 and CDR2 (germline): KGHSH, LQKENI. This CDR3 region has 16 residues. After removal of 3 bases from V and 4 bases from J, the junction contained 8 bases not matched to a gene. This CDR3 is CASSPPSGTGVYGYTF. The CDR3 DNA reads as TGTGCCAGCTCACCTCCTTCCGGGACAGGGGTCTATGGCTACACCTTC.